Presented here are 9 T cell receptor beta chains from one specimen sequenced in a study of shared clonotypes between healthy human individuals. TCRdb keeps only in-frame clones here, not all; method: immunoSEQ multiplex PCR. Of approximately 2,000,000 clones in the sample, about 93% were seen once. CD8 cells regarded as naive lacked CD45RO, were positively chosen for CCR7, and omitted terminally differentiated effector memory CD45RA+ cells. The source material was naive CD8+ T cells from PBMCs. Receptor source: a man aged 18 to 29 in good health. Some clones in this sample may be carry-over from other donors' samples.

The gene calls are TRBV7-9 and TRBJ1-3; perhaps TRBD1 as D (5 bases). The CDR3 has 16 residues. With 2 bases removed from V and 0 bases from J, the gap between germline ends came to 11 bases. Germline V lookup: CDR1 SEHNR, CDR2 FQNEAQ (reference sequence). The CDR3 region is CASSLSVGDSGNTIYF. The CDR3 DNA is TGTGCCAGCAGCTTATCGGTAGGGGACTCTGGAAACACCATATATTTT.

The CDR3 protein is CASSQGLAVIYEQYF. The CDR3 bases are TGTGCCAGCAGTCAGGGACTAGCGGTGATCTACGAGCAGTACTTC. The V gene is TRBV2, the J gene TRBJ2-7; TRBD2 agrees at 11 bases. The germline V gene has CDR1 SNHLY and CDR2 FYNNEI. V lost 5 bases, J lost 3 bases, and 6 bases stayed unmatched. The CDR3 contains 15 residues.

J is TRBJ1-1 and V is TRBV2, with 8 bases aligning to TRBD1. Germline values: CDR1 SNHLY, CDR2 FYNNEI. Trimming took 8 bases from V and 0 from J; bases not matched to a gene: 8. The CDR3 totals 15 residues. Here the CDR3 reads CASGDRRVMNTEAFF. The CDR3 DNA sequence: TGTGCCAGCGGGGACAGGCGGGTTATGAACACTGAAGCTTTCTTT.

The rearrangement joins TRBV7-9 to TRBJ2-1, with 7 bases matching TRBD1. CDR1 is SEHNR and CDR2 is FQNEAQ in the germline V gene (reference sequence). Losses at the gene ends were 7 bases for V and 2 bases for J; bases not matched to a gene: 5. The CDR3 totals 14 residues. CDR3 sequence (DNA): TGTGCCAGCACCCCCGGGACAGCCTACAATGAGCAGTTCTTC. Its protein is CASTPGTAYNEQFF.

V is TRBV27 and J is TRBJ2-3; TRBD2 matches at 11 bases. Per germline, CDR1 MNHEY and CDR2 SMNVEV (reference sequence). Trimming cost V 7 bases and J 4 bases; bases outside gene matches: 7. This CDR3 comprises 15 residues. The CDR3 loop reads CASTPTSGTADTQYF. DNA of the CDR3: TGTGCCAGCACTCCGACTAGCGGGACCGCAGATACGCAGTATTTT.

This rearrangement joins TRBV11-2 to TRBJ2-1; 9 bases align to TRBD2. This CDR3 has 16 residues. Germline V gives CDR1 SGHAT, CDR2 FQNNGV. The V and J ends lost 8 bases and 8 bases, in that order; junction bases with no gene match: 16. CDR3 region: CASRDSGSSGFDEQFF. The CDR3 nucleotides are TGTGCCAGCCGGGATAGCGGGAGTTCAGGCTTCGATGAGCAGTTCTTC. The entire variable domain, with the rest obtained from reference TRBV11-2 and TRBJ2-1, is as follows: EAGVAQSPRYKIIEKRQSVAFWCNPISGHATLYWYQQILGQGPKLLIQFQNNGVVDDSQLPKDRFSAERLKGVDSTLKIQPAKLEDSAVYLCASRDSGSSGFDEQFFGPGTRLTVL.

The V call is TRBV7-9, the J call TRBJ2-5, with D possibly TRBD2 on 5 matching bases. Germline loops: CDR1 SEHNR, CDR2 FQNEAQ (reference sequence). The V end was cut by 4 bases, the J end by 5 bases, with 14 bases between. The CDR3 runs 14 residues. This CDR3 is CASSSLVTGETQYF. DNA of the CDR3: TGTGCCAGCAGCTCTCTAGTAACGGGGGAGACCCAGTACTTC.

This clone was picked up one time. The CDR3 DNA reads as TGTGCCAGCAGCTTAGGGGTGGTAGTCCCCCCTAGCACAGATACGCAGTATTTT. This gives the protein CASSLGVVVPPSTDTQYF. This chain uses TRBV7-7 with TRBJ2-3, with D hard to call. The CDR3 spans 18 residues. Trimming stripped 1 base from V and 0 bases from J, with 17 bases between. The germline V gene encodes CDR1 SSHAT and CDR2 FNYEAQ (reference sequence). Full variable domain (rest looked up from reference TRBV7-7 and TRBJ2-3): GAGVSQSPRYKVTKRGQDVTLRCDPISSHATLYWYQQALGQGPEFLTYFNYEAQPDKSGLPSDRFSAERPEGSISTLTIQRTEQRDSAMYRCASSLGVVVPPSTDTQYFGPGTRLTVL.

The CDR3 sequence is CASSFPSAGTSGQETQYF. The CDR3 region has the DNA TGTGCCAGCAGCTTCCCGTCGGCCGGGACTAGCGGACAAGAGACCCAGTACTTC. This chain connects TRBV11-2 to TRBJ2-5, with 11 bases fitting TRBD2. J gave up 2 bases and V 3 bases, and 11 bases lay outside the gene matches. The germline CDR1 and CDR2 sequences are SGHAT and FQNNGV. The CDR3 runs to 18 residues.